The present TCR beta chain was sequenced within a study of blood T cells in healthy people across ages. General observations from the study: Among long-lived donors, naive CD4+ cells were more numerous and diversity higher than in aged donors.

Trimming took 1 base from V and 1 from J, leaving 8 bases between them. This CDR3 spans 15 amino acids. Germline values: CDR1 MNHEY, CDR2 SVGAGI. This clonotype was counted a few times. Its cognate antigen is unknown. A second PCR of 7 to 11 cycles used a sample-barcoded 5' primer and a J-beta primer mix. A single record per CDR3 protein comes from TCRdb applying MiXCR to the 5' RACE reads. The sample includes hundreds of thousands of distinct CDR3 sequences, roughly 25% of them seen just once. These records were also assigned to another study, of T cells of mothers and their children. That paper notes: Mothers and children who were related shared slightly more overlap than unrelated pairs, but not significantly more.

The receptor's source is a boy aged 5-17 years in good health. The chain couples TRBV6-5 to TRBJ2-4, with D tentatively TRBD1 (5 bases). The specimen was blood. CDR3 residues: CASSYFSGAKNIQYF. Written as DNA, the CDR3 is TGTGCCAGCAGTTACTTTTCAGGGGCCAAAAACATTCAGTACTTC.